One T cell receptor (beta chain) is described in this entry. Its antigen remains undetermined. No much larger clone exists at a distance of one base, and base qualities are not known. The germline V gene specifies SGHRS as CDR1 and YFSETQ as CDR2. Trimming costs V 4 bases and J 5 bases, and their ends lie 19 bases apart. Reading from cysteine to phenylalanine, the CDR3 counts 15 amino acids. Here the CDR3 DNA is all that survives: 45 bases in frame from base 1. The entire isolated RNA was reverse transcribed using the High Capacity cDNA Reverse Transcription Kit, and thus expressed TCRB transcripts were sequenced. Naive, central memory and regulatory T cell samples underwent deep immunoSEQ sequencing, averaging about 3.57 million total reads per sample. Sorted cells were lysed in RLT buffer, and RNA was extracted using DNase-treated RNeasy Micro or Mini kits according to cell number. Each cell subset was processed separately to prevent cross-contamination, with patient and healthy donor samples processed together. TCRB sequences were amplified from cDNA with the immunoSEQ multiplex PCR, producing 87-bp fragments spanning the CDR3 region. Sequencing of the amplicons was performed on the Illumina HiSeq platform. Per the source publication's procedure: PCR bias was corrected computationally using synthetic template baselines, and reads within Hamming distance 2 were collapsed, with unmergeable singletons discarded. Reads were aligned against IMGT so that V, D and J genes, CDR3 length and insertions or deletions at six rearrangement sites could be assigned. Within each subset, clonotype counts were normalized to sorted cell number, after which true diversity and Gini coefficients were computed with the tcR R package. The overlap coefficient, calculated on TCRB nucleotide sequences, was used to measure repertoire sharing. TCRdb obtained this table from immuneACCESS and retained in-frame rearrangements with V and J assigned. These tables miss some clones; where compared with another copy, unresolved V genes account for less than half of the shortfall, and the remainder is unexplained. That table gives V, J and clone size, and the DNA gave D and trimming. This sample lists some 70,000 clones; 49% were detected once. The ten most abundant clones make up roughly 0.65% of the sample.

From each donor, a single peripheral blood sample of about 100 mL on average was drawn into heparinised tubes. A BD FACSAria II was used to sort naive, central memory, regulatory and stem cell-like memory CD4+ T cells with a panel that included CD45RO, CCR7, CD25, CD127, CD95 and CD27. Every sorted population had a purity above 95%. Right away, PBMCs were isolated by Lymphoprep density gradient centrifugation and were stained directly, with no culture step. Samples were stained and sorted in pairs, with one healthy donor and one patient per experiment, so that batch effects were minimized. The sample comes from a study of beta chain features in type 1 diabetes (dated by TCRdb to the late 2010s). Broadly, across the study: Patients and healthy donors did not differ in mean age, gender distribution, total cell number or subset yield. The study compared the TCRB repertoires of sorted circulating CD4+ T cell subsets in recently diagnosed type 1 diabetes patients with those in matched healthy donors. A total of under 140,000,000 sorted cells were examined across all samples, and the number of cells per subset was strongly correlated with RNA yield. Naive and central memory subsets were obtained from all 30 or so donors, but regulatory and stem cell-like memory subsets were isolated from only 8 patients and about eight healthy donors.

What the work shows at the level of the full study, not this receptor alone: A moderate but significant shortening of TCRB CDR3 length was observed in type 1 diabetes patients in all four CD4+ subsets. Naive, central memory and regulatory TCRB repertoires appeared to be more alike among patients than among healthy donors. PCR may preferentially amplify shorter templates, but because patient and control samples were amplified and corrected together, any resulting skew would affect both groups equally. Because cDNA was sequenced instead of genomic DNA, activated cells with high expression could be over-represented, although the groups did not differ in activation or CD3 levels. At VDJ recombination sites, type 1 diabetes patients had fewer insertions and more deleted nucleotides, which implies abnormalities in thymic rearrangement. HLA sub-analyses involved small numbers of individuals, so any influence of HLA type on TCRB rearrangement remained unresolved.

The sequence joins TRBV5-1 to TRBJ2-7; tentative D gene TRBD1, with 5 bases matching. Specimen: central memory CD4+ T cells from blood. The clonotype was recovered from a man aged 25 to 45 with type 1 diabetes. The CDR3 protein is CASSLRPGIKDEQYF. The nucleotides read TGCGCCAGCAGCCTCCGGCCAGGGATTAAGGACGAGCAGTACTTC.